Each of the 30 T cell receptor beta chains below was sequenced from the same sample in a study of shared clonotypes between healthy human individuals. The data were produced by immunoSEQ multiplex PCR, yet TCRdb's version contains in-frame clones alone and is incomplete. The table includes around 530,000 clones, roughly four fifths detected once. Sequenced: PBMCs. The receptors here all came from a woman aged 40 to 49 in good health. Some clones in this sample may be carry-over from other donors' samples.

The gene calls are TRBV2 and TRBJ1-5; the match to TRBD1 covers 7 bases. After removal of 7 bases from V and 2 bases from J, the junction contained 8 bases not matched to a gene. Germline CDR1 SNHLY, CDR2 FYNNEI. The CDR3 is 15 residues long. For the CDR3, the DNA is TGTGCCAGCAAACGACCAGGGGGGGGCAATCAGCCCCAGCATTTT. Amino acids: CASKRPGGGNQPQHF.

The rearrangement joins TRBV2 to TRBJ2-2; D is perhaps TRBD2 (5 bases). CDR3 length equals 13 residues. V was shortened by 6 bases and J by 5 bases, with 10 bases between the two germline ends. The germline V gene has CDR1 SNHLY and CDR2 FYNNEI. Here the CDR3 reads CASRGDQTGELFF. CDR3 coding DNA: TGTGCCAGCAGGGGAGACCAAACCGGGGAGCTGTTTTTT.

The genes are TRBV11-2 and TRBJ1-2; TRBD1 matches at 7 bases. From germline, CDR1 is SGHAT and CDR2 FQNNGV. The CDR3 extends over 14 amino acids. With V trimmed by 0 bases and J by 6 bases, 4 bases remained unmatched. CDR3 bases: TGTGCCAGCAGCTTAGATCCAGGGGGTGATGGCTACACCTTC. It yields the protein CASSLDPGGDGYTF.

The chain recombines TRBV19 with TRBJ2-3; D remains ambiguous. The CDR3 totals 12 residues. CDR1 LNHDA and CDR2 SQIVND come from the germline V gene (reference sequence). Trimming took 6 bases from V and 2 from J, leaving 6 bases between them. CDR3 protein: CASSQNTDTQYF. DNA of the CDR3: TGTGCCAGTAGCCAAAACACAGATACGCAGTATTTT. The full variable domain, in which reference TRBV19 and TRBJ2-3 provide the parts outside the CDR3, is DGGITQSPKYLFRKEGQNVTLSCEQNLNHDAMYWYRQDPGQGLRLIYYSQIVNDFQKGDIAEGYSVSREKKESFPLTVTSAQKNPTAFYLCASSQNTDTQYFGPGTRLTVL.

This clone has only a few counts. CDR3 in DNA: TGTGCCAGCAGCTTATTGGGGGACTCCTACGAGCAGTACTTC. Its translation is CASSLLGDSYEQYF. The chain combines TRBV7-9 with TRBJ2-7, with D possibly called TRBD1 or TRBD2 (5 bases each). This CDR3 has 14 residues. The V end lost 2 bases, the J end lost 0 bases, and 8 bases lay between the germline ends. The germline gives CDR1 SEHNR, CDR2 FQNEAQ (reference sequence).

In regard to this clone: This may be a read error, as it is one base from a much larger clone. The rearrangement links TRBV7-9 to TRBJ1-2; D is possibly TRBD1 (6 bases). Germline V gene sequence: CDR1 SEHNR, CDR2 FQNEAQ (reference sequence). CDR3 length equals 12 residues. CDR3: CASNRVTDGHTF. As DNA, the CDR3 is TGTGCCAGCAACAGGGTAACGGATGGCCACACCTTC.

This chain connects TRBV15 to TRBJ2-5; D is perhaps TRBD1 (6 bases). Trimming shortened V by 3 bases and J by 4 bases, and 12 bases separated the two germline ends. The CDR3 is made up of 14 amino acids. Germline CDR1 is LNHNV and CDR2 is YYDKDF (reference sequence). The CDR3 DNA follows: TGTGCCACCAGCAGCTACGGACAGATAGAGACCCAGTACTTC. Protein: CATSSYGQIETQYF.

Comment on this clone: The junction departs from germline at one end; a sequencing error may be responsible. This sequence joins TRBV18 and TRBJ2-5; possibly TRBD2 for D (6 bases). CDR1 and CDR2 (germline): KGHSH, LQKENI. The CDR3 spans 12 residues. The CDR3 loop reads CTSSPAGETQYF. The CDR3, as DNA: TGTACCAGCTCACCAGCGGGAGAGACCCAGTACTTC.

This chain links TRBV6-5 with TRBJ1-1, with TRBD1 as a possible D gene (5 bases). The germline CDR1 and CDR2 sequences are MNHEY and SVGAGI. The CDR3 totals 15 residues. Trimming removed 4 bases from V and 0 bases from J, with 12 bases in between. In DNA, the CDR3 is TGTGCCAGCAGTTTCGACAGACTAATGAACACTGAAGCTTTCTTT. As protein: CASSFDRLMNTEAFF.

V and J are TRBV27 and TRBJ1-5; no definite D call. V was pared by 8 bases and J by 5 bases, with 7 bases between. The germline CDR1 and CDR2 sequences are MNHEY and SMNVEV (reference sequence). The CDR3 covers 11 residues. CDR3 DNA: TGTGCCAGCGGTGGCCATCAGCCCCAGCATTTT. Translated, it gives CASGGHQPQHF.

The chain joins TRBV10-2 to TRBJ2-6; tentatively, D is TRBD1 (6 bases). V was clipped by 0 bases and J by 0 bases, with 15 bases between them. The CDR3 sequence is 19 residues long. The V gene's germline CDR1 is WSHSY and CDR2 SAAADI. CDR3 residues: CASSESTGLSASGANVLTF. Written as DNA, the CDR3 is TGCGCCAGCAGTGAGTCGACAGGTCTGAGTGCCTCTGGGGCCAACGTCCTGACTTTC.

The rearrangement joins TRBV7-9 to TRBJ2-5, with D tentatively TRBD2 (6 bases). The V end was cut by 0 bases, the J end by 5 bases, with 16 bases between. Germline CDR1 SEHNR, CDR2 FQNEAQ (reference sequence). The CDR3 is made up of 16 amino acids. CDR3 sequence (DNA): TGTGCCAGCAGCTTAGCAGATATGGTCGCGGGGGAGACCCAGTACTTC. Translation gives CASSLADMVAGETQYF.

V usage is TRBV27 and J usage is TRBJ2-7, with TRBD2 matching 7 bases. CDR1 is MNHEY and CDR2 is SMNVEV in the germline V gene (reference sequence). Trimming at V came to 5 bases and at J to 6 bases, leaving 16 bases not matched to a gene. This CDR3 has 16 amino acids. The CDR3 nucleotides read TGTGCCAGCAGTAGCCGCTGGGGGGGGAGTGTCAGCGAGCAGTACTTC. Translated: CASSSRWGGSVSEQYF.

Of note for this clone: This CDR3 is also generated by other DNA sequences in the sample. CDR3 nucleotides: TGTGCCAGCTCACCACTCACGGGCAAAGTCGGCGAGCAGTACTTC. This gives the protein CASSPLTGKVGEQYF. The chain recombines TRBV18 with TRBJ2-7; D gene unclear. The germline V gene encodes CDR1 KGHSH and CDR2 LQKENI. The CDR3 length is 15 residues. Trimming shortened V by 1 base and J by 6 bases, and 16 bases separated the two germline ends.

V gene TRBV5-4 combines with J gene TRBJ2-3; 10 bases map to TRBD1. V shed 3 bases, J shed 2 bases, and the junction held 3 bases outside the gene matches. There are 15 residues in the CDR3. The V gene's germline CDR1 is SGHNT and CDR2 YYREEE (reference sequence). The CDR3 loop is CASSSDRGYTDTQYF. CDR3 coding DNA: TGTGCCAGCAGCTCGGACAGGGGGTACACAGATACGCAGTATTTT.

The V call is TRBV7-9, the J call TRBJ2-3; D is uncertain. The CDR3 has 15 amino acids. From germline, CDR1 is SEHNR and CDR2 FQNEAQ (reference sequence). V lost 1 base and J lost 0, with 8 bases in between. This CDR3 reads CASSLEGLSTDTQYF. The CDR3 nucleotides read TGTGCCAGCAGCTTAGAGGGTCTTAGCACAGATACGCAGTATTTT.

The chain links TRBV28 to TRBJ1-5; no definite D call. Between the trimmed V and J ends, which lost 6 bases and 7 bases, there was a span of 10 bases. The germline CDR1 and CDR2 sequences are MDHEN and SYDVKM. The CDR3 has 12 residues. The CDR3, as DNA: TGTGCCAGCAGAGACCCGGACCAGCCCCAGCATTTT. This translates into CASRDPDQPQHF.

The chain couples TRBV19 to TRBJ1-5; no clear D gene. Looked up from germline, CDR1 is LNHDA and CDR2 is SQIVND (reference sequence). The CDR3 spans 22 residues. V lost 5 bases and J 3 bases, leaving 35 bases between the germline ends. CDR3 nucleotide sequence: TGTGCCAGTAGTGCCCACGTGGTTAGATCGGCCCAGGCCCGGCTACCCAATCAGCCCCAGCATTTT. As protein: CASSAHVVRSAQARLPNQPQHF. Combining the CDR3 with reference TRBV19 and TRBJ1-5 gives the whole variable domain DGGITQSPKYLFRKEGQNVTLSCEQNLNHDAMYWYRQDPGQGLRLIYYSQIVNDFQKGDIAEGYSVSREKKESFPLTVTSAQKNPTAFYLCASSAHVVRSAQARLPNQPQHFGDGTRLSIL.

The chain carries TRBV11-2 and TRBJ1-5; D might be TRBD1 (6 bases). CDR1 is SGHAT and CDR2 is FQNNGV in the germline V gene. V gave up 0 bases and J gave up 7 bases, with 13 bases separating them. This CDR3 is 15 amino acids long. Here the CDR3 DNA reads TGTGCCAGCAGCTTAGAGGGGGCAGGGTGGCAGCCCCAGCATTTT. It translates to CASSLEGAGWQPQHF. The full variable domain, rest sourced from reference TRBV11-2 and TRBJ1-5, is EAGVAQSPRYKIIEKRQSVAFWCNPISGHATLYWYQQILGQGPKLLIQFQNNGVVDDSQLPKDRFSAERLKGVDSTLKIQPAKLEDSAVYLCASSLEGAGWQPQHFGDGTRLSIL.

CDR3 in DNA: TGTGCCAGCAGCGTCGGGACAGTAAAAGAGACCCAGTACTTC. Translated: CASSVGTVKETQYF. The rearrangement links TRBV9 to TRBJ2-5; the match to TRBD1 covers 7 bases. The germline gives CDR1 SGDLS, CDR2 YYNGEE. CDR3 length equals 14 residues. V dropped 2 bases and J dropped 3; count of bases not matched to a gene: 4.

This chain links TRBV9 with TRBJ1-3; 8 nucleotides agree with TRBD1. Germline V gene data show CDR1 as SGDLS and CDR2 as YYNGEE. This CDR3 comprises 18 residues. Losses at the gene ends were 0 bases for V and 7 bases for J; bases not matched to a gene: 15. The CDR3 DNA follows: TGTGCCAGCAGCGTAGTAGGGGCCCGACAGGGGTTCCGGAACACCATATATTTT. Its translation: CASSVVGARQGFRNTIYF. Based on the CDR3 plus reference TRBV9 and TRBJ1-3, the full variable domain is DSGVTQTPKHLITATGQRVTLRCSPRSGDLSVYWYQQSLDQGLQFLIQYYNGEERAKGNILERFSAQQFPDLHSELNLSSLELGDSALYFCASSVVGARQGFRNTIYFGEGSWLTVV.

This chain uses TRBV20-1 with TRBJ2-7; 7 bases agree with TRBD1. Germline V CDR1 and CDR2: DFQATT, SNEGSKA (reference sequence). V shed 6 bases, J shed 6 bases, and the junction held 5 bases outside the gene matches. CDR3 length: 11 amino acids. The CDR3 region has the DNA TGCAGTGCCAGACAGGGATTCGAGCAGTACTTC. It encodes CSARQGFEQYF.

The chain is built from TRBV6-6 and TRBJ2-7; no definite D call. This CDR3 has 11 amino acids. Trimming shortened V by 9 bases and J by 3 bases, and 9 bases separated the two germline ends. In germline, CDR1 is MNHNY, CDR2 SVGAGI (reference sequence). The CDR3 region is CASSRIYEQYF. The CDR3 DNA reads as TGTGCCAGTTCCAGGATCTACGAGCAGTACTTC.

This clone has a handful of counts. The V gene is TRBV7-6, the J gene TRBJ2-7, with 8 bases aligning to TRBD1. Germline V gene lookup returns CDR1 SGHVS and CDR2 FNYEAQ. The CDR3 has 14 amino acids. V shed 1 base and J 3 bases; nucleotides not matched to a gene: 2. The CDR3 is CASSLDRGYYEQYF. The CDR3, as DNA: TGTGCCAGCAGCTTAGACAGGGGGTACTACGAGCAGTACTTC.

Comments on this clone: A far more abundant clone sits one base away, making this likely a read error. This same CDR3 is encoded by further DNA sequences in the sample. The V call is TRBV6-4, the J call TRBJ2-2; no clear D gene. Trimming stripped 6 bases from V and 3 bases from J, with 11 bases between. The CDR3 sequence is 14 residues long. Germline V CDR1 and CDR2: MRHNA, SNTAGT. CDR3 coding DNA: TGTGCCAGCAGCACATCGACCGACACCGGGGAGCTGTTTTTT. As protein: CASSTSTDTGELFF.

The chain uses TRBV10-1 and TRBJ2-1; D possibly corresponds to TRBD2 (5 bases). This CDR3 has 12 amino acids. The germline CDR1 and CDR2 sequences are WNHNN and SYGVQD (reference sequence). V lost 9 bases and J 0 bases, leaving 6 bases between the germline ends. The CDR3 region is CARRDSYNEQFF. DNA of the CDR3: TGCGCCAGGAGGGACTCCTACAATGAGCAGTTCTTC.

Concerning this clone itself: Given a much more abundant clone one base away, this may be a read error. Other DNA sequences in the sample encode the same CDR3. The chain joins TRBV6-5 to TRBJ2-5; D is ambiguous. Trimming stripped 1 base from V and 0 bases from J, with 6 bases between. Germline V gene lookup returns CDR1 MNHEY and CDR2 SVGAGI. This CDR3 is built from 14 residues. The CDR3 is CASSYLRNQETQYF. The CDR3 nucleotides read TGTGCCAGCAGTTACTTGCGGAACCAAGAGACCCAGTACTTC.

The chain has TRBV19 and TRBJ1-1; 9 bases are a match to TRBD1. The length of the CDR3 is 15 residues. Unmatched junction bases numbered 9, after V lost 6 bases and J lost 4 bases. Germline V gene sequence: CDR1 LNHDA, CDR2 SQIVND (reference sequence). CDR3 in DNA: TGTGCCAGTAGCGGGACAGGGATGATCGGCACTGAAGCTTTCTTT. Protein sequence: CASSGTGMIGTEAFF. Complete variable domain (other parts from reference TRBV19 and TRBJ1-1): DGGITQSPKYLFRKEGQNVTLSCEQNLNHDAMYWYRQDPGQGLRLIYYSQIVNDFQKGDIAEGYSVSREKKESFPLTVTSAQKNPTAFYLCASSGTGMIGTEAFFGQGTRLTVV.

The chain combines TRBV7-2 with TRBJ1-3; D may be TRBD1 (6 bases). Trimming pared 5 bases from V and 3 bases from J, leaving 17 bases between. Germline V lookup: CDR1 SGHTA, CDR2 FQGNSA. The CDR3 covers 16 residues. The CDR3 DNA sequence: TGTGCCAGCAGCACCAACGGGGGCGCAGGTGGAAACACCATATATTTT. It codes for CASSTNGGAGGNTIYF.

V and J are TRBV5-1 and TRBJ1-2, with 7 positions matching TRBD1. Germline V gene data show CDR1 as SGHRS and CDR2 as YFSETQ. This CDR3 region has 14 residues. With 2 bases clipped from V and 3 bases from J, the junction kept 4 bases outside the gene matches. The CDR3 nucleotides are TGCGCCAGCAGCTTCGACGGGACAGACTATGGCTACACCTTC. It encodes CASSFDGTDYGYTF.